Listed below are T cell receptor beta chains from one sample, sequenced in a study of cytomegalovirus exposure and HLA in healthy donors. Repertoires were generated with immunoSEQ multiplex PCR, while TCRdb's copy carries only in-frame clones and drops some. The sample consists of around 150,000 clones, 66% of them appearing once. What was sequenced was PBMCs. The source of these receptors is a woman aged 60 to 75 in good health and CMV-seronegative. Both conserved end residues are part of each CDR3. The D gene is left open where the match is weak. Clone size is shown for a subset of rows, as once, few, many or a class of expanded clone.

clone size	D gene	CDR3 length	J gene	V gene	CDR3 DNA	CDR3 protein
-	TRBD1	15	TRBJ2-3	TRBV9	TGTGCCAGCAGCTCGGGGACAGGGGTCACAGATACGCAGTATTTT	CASSSGTGVTDTQYF
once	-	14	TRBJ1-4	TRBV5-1	TGCGCCAGCAGCTTGGATTCACGAGGGGAAAAACTGTTTTTT	CASSLDSRGEKLFF
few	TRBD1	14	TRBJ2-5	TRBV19	TGTGCCAGTAGTCGCGGACAGGGGCAAGAGACCCAGTACTTC	CASSRGQGQETQYF
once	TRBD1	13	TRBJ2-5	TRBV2	TGTGCCAGCAGACTCGGACAGGGGTATACCCAGTACTTC	CASRLGQGYTQYF
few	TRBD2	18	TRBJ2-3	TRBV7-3	TGTGCCAGCAGCCAGGGACTAGCGGGGTGGGTGGGCACAGATACGCAGTATTTT	CASSQGLAGWVGTDTQYF
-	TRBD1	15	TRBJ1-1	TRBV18	TGTGCCAGCTCACCAGGGACAGGGCTCAACACTGAAGCTTTCTTT	CASSPGTGLNTEAFF
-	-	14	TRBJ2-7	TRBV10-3	TGTGCCATCAGTGAAGGGGTGTTTAGGGACGAGCAGTACTTC	CAISEGVFRDEQYF
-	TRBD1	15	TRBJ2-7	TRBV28	TGTGCCAGCAGGTCGTCCGGGACAGGTGGGTCGGAGCAGTACTTC	CASRSSGTGGSEQYF
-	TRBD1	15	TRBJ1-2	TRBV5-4	TGTGCCAGCAGCCGTGGACAGGGGGCGCCAGGAGGCTACACCTTC	CASSRGQGAPGGYTF
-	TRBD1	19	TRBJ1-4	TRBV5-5	TGTGCCAGCAGCTTGGTTTATTGGTCAGGGGGCGCGGGTAATGAAAAACTGTTTTTT	CASSLVYWSGGAGNEKLFF
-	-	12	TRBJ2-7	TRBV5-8	TGTGCCAGCAGCTCAGGGACCTACGAGCAGTACTTC	CASSSGTYEQYF
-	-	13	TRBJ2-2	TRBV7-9	TGTGCCAGCAGTAGGGGGGGGGCCGGGGAGCTGTTTTTT	CASSRGGAGELFF
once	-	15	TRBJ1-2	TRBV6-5	TGTGCCAGCAGTTACAATATACTAAACACCTATGGCTACACCTTC	CASSYNILNTYGYTF
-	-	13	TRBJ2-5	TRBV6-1	TGTGCCAGCCAGATACAGAGACAAGAGACCCAGTACTTC	CASQIQRQETQYF
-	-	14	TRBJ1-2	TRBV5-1	TGCGCCAGCAGCACGGGGGGAGATTACTATGGCTACACCTTC	CASSTGGDYYGYTF
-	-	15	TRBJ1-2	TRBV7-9	TGTGCCAGCATCGACCCCGGAGGGGTGGAGTATGGCTACACCTTC	CASIDPGGVEYGYTF
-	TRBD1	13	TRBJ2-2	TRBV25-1	TGTGCCAGCAGCGCTACAGGGGCCGGGGAGCTGTTTTTT	CASSATGAGELFF
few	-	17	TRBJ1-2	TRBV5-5	TGTGCCAGCAGCTTGGAGTACAGCGGGGGCTTTAACTATGGCTACACCTTC	CASSLEYSGGFNYGYTF
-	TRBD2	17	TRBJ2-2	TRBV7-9	TGTGCCAGCAGCTTCCTCTCGACTAGCGGGAGAACCGGGGAGCTGTTTTTT	CASSFLSTSGRTGELFF
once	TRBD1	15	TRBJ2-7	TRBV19	TGTGCCACCTCCCTTTCCGGGACAGACTCCTACGAGCAGTACTTC	CATSLSGTDSYEQYF
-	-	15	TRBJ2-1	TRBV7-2	TGTGCCAGCAGCTTAGAGGGGGGAGGGAATGATGAGCAGTTCTTC	CASSLEGGGNDEQFF
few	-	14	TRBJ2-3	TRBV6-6	TGTGCCAGCAGTTACGTCGGGTTCGCAGATACGCAGTATTTT	CASSYVGFADTQYF
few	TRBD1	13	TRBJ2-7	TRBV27	TGTGCCAGCAGGGGGACAGGGGGCTACGAGCAGTACTTC	CASRGTGGYEQYF
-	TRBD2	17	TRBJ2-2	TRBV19	TGTGCCAGTACCCGGACTAGCGGGGCTCGGAGGACCGGGGAGCTGTTTTTT	CASTRTSGARRTGELFF
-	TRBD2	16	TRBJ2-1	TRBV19	TGTGCCAGTAGTATAGTTGGGCTAGCGGAGGGGAATGAGCAGTTCTTC	CASSIVGLAEGNEQFF
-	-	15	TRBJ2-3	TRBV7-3	TGTGCCAGCACCAGGAGCGGAGTCCCTGCAGATACGCAGTATTTT	CASTRSGVPADTQYF
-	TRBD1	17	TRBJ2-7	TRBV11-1	TGTGCCAGCAGCTTAGTAGCCGGCAGGGGGCGCGGCTACGAGCAGTACTTC	CASSLVAGRGRGYEQYF
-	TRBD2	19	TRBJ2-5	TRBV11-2	TGTGCCAGCAGCGAAACTAGCGGGAGGGCTTTAGGAACATGGGAGACCCAGTACTTC	CASSETSGRALGTWETQYF
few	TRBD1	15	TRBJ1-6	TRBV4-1	TGCGCCAGCAGCCAAGAGGGACAGGGAGGGTCACCCCTCCACTTT	CASSQEGQGGSPLHF
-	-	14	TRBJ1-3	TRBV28	TGTGCCAGCAAGAATGCCAGGGCGAGGAACACCATATATTTT	CASKNARARNTIYF
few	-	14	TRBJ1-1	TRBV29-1	TGCAGCGTTCCCAACCCGCAGGCGAACACTGAAGCTTTCTTT	CSVPNPQANTEAFF
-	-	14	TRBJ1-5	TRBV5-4	TGTGCCAGCAGCTTGCCCAGGGTGGATCAGCCCCAGCATTTT	CASSLPRVDQPQHF
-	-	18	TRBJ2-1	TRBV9	TGTGCCAGCAGCGTAAAGGGGTTAGACAAAAGCTCCTACAATGAGCAGTTCTTC	CASSVKGLDKSSYNEQFF
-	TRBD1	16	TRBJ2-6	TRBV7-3	TGTGCCAGCAGCTTACCCGACAGGGTTGGGGCCAACGTCCTGACTTTC	CASSLPDRVGANVLTF
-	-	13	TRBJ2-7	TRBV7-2	TGTGCCAGCAGCTTAGCGAGGGGGTACGAGCAGTACTTC	CASSLARGYEQYF
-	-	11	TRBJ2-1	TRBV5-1	TGCGCCAGCACCCCCTACGTAGAGCAGTTCTTC	CASTPYVEQFF
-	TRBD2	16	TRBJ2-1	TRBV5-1	TGCGCCAGCAGCTTGATCGGGGCTAGCGGGTTAAATGAGCAGTTCTTC	CASSLIGASGLNEQFF